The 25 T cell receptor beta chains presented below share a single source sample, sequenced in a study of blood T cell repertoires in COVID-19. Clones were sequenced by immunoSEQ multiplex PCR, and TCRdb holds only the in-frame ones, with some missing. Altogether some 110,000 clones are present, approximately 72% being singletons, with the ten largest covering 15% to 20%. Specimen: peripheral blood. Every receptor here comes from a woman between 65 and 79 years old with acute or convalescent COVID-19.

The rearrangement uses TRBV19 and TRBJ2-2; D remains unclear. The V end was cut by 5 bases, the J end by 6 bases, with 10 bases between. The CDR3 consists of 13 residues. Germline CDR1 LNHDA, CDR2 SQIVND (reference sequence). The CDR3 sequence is CASSLTIPGELFF. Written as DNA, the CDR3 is TGTGCCAGTAGTCTGACAATACCCGGGGAGCTGTTTTTT.

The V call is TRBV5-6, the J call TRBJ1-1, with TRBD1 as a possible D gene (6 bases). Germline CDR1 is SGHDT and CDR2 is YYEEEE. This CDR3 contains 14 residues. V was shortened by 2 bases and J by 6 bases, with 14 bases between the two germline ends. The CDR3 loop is CASSFGPGAAEAFF. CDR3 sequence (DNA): TGTGCCAGCAGCTTCGGTCCAGGGGCTGCTGAAGCTTTCTTT.

CDR3 amino acids: CASSQDPPQVNTEAFF. CDR3 nucleotides: TGCGCCAGCAGCCAAGATCCTCCACAGGTGAACACTGAAGCTTTCTTT. The V gene is TRBV4-1, the J gene TRBJ1-1, with D perhaps matching TRBD1 (5 bases). Germline-derived CDR1 and CDR2 are MGHRA and YSYEKL. Deletions cut 0 bases from V and 0 bases from J, with 11 bases between. The CDR3 loop spans 16 amino acids.

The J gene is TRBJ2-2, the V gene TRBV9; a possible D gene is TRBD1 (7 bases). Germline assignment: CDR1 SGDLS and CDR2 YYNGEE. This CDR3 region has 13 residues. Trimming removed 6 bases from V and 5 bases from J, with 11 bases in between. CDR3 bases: TGTGCCAGCAACCCAGGGGGGACCGGGGAGCTGTTTTTT. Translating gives CASNPGGTGELFF.

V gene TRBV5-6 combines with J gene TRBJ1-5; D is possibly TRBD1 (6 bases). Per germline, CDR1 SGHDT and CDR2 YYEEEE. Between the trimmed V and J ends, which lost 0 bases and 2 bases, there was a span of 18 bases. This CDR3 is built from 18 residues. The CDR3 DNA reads TGTGCCAGCAGCTTGGCCGGGACATCCTTTTTGGGCAATCAGCCCCAGCATTTT. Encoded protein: CASSLAGTSFLGNQPQHF.

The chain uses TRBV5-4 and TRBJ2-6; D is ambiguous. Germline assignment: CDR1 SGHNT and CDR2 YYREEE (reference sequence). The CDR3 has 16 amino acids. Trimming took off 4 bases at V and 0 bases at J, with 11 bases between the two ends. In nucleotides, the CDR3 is TGTGCCAGCAGCCCCGGGTTAGACTCTGGGGCCAACGTCCTGACTTTC. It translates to CASSPGLDSGANVLTF.

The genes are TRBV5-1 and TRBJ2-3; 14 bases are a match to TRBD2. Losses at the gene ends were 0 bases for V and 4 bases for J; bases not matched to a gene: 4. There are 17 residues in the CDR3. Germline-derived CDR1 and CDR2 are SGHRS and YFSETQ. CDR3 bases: TGCGCCAGCAGCTTGGGACTAGCGGGGGGGCCCGCAGATACGCAGTATTTT. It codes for CASSLGLAGGPADTQYF. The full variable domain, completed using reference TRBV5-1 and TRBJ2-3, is KAGVTQTPRYLIKTRGQQVTLSCSPISGHRSVSWYQQTPGQGLQFLFEYFSETQRNKGNFPGRFSGRQFSNSRSEMNVSTLELGDSALYLCASSLGLAGGPADTQYFGPGTRLTVL.

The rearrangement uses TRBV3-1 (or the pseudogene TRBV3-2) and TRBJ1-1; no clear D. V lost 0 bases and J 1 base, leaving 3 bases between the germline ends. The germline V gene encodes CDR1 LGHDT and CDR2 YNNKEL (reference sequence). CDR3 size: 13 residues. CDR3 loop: CASSQDRNTEAFF. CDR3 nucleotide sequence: TGTGCCAGCAGCCAAGATAGGAACACTGAAGCTTTCTTT.

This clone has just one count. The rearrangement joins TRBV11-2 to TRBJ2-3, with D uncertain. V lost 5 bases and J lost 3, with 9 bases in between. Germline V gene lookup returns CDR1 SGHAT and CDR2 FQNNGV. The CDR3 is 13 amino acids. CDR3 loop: CASSPVRTDTQYF. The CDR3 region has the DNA TGTGCCAGCAGCCCCGTACGGACAGATACGCAGTATTTT.

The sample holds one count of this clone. The CDR3 DNA reads TGTGCCAGCAGTCCAACAGGGGGCTGGTGGGATGAGCAGTTCTTC. Translating it yields CASSPTGGWWDEQFF. The V call is TRBV5-4, the J call TRBJ2-1; 9 bases match TRBD1. In germline, CDR1 is SGHNT, CDR2 YYREEE (reference sequence). Trimming at V came to 5 bases and at J to 8 bases, leaving 11 bases not matched to a gene. The CDR3 runs 15 residues.

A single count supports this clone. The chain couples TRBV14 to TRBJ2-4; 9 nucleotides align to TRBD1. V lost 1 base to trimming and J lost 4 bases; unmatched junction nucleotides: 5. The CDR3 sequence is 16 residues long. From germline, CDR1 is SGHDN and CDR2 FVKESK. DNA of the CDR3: TGTGCCAGCAGCCAAGTCAGGGGGACAGGGAAAAACATTCAGTACTTC. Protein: CASSQVRGTGKNIQYF.

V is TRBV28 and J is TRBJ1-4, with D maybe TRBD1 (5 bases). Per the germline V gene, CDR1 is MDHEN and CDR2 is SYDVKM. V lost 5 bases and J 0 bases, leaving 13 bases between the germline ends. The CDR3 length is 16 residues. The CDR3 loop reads CASSLRGTATNEKLFF. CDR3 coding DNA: TGTGCCAGCAGTCTTCGGGGGACCGCAACTAATGAAAAACTGTTTTTT.

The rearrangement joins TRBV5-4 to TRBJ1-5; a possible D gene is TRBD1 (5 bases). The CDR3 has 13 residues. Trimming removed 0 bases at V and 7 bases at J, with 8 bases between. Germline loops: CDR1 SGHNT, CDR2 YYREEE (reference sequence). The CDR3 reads CASSLGGGQPQHF. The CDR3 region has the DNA TGTGCCAGCAGCTTGGGCGGGGGGCAGCCCCAGCATTTT.

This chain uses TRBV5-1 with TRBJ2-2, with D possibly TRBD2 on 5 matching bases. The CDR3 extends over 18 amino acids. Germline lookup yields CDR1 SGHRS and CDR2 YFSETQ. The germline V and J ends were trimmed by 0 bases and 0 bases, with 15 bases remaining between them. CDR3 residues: CASSLGRGSFANTGELFF. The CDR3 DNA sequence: TGCGCCAGCAGCTTGGGCCGGGGATCCTTCGCGAACACCGGGGAGCTGTTTTTT.

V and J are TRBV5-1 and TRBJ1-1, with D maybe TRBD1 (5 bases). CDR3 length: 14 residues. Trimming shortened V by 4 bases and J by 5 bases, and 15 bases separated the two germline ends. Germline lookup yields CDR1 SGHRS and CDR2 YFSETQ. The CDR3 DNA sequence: TGCGCCAGCAGCCCCACGAGGGGAGGGACTGAAGCTTTCTTT. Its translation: CASSPTRGGTEAFF.

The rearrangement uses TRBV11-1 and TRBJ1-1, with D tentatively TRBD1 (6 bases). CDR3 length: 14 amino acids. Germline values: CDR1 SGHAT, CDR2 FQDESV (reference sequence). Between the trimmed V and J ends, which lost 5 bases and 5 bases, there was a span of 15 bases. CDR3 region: CASSINAGETEAFF. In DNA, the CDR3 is TGTGCCAGCAGCATAAACGCAGGGGAGACTGAAGCTTTCTTT.

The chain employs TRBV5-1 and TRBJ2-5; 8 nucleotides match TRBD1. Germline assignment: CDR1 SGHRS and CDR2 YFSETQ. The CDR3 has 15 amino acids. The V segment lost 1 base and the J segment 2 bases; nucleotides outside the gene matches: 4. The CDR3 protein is CASSLSDRVQETQYF. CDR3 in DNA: TGCGCCAGCAGCTTGTCGGACAGGGTTCAAGAGACCCAGTACTTC. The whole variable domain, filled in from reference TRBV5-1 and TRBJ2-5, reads KAGVTQTPRYLIKTRGQQVTLSCSPISGHRSVSWYQQTPGQGLQFLFEYFSETQRNKGNFPGRFSGRQFSNSRSEMNVSTLELGDSALYLCASSLSDRVQETQYFGPGTRLLVL.

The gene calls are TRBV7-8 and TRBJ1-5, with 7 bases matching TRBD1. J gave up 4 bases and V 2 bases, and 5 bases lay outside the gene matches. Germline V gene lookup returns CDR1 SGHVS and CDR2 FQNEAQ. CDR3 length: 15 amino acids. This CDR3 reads CASSLSWTGNQPQHF. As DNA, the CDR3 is TGTGCCAGCAGCTTATCCTGGACAGGAAATCAGCCCCAGCATTTT.

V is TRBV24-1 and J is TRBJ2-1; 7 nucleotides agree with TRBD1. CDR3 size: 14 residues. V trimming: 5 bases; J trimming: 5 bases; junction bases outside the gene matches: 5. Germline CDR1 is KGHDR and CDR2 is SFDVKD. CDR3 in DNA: TGTGCCACCAGTGCCTCGGGACAGCACAATGAGCAGTTCTTC. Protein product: CATSASGQHNEQFF.

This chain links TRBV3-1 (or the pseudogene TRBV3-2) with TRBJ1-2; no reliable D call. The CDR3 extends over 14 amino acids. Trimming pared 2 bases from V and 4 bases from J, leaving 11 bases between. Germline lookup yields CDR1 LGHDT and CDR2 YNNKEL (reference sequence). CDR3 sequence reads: CASSQRRGSYGYTF. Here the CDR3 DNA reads TGTGCCAGCAGCCAACGTAGAGGGTCCTATGGCTACACCTTC.

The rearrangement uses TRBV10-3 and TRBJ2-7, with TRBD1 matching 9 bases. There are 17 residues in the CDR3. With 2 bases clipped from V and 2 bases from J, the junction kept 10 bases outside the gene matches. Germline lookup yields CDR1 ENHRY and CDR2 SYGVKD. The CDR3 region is CAISEPVGQGKAYEQYF. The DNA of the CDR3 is TGTGCCATCAGTGAGCCTGTTGGACAGGGGAAAGCCTACGAGCAGTACTTC.

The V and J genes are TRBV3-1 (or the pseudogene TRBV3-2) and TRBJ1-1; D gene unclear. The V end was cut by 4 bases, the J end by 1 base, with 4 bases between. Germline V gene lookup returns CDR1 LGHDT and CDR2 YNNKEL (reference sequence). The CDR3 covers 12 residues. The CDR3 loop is CASSRANTEAFF. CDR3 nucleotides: TGTGCCAGCAGCCGGGCGAACACTGAAGCTTTCTTT.

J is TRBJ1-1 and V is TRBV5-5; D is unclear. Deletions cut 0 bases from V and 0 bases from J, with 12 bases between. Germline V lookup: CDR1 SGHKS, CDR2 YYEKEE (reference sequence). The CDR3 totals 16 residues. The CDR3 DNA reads TGTGCCAGCAGCTTGGGGTCGGGTCGGGTGAACACTGAAGCTTTCTTT. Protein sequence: CASSLGSGRVNTEAFF.

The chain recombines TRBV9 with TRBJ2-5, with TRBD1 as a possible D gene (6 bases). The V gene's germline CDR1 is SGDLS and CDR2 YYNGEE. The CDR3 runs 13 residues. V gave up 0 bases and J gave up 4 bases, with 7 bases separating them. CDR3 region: CASSVGTAETQYF. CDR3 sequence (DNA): TGTGCCAGCAGCGTAGGGACAGCAGAGACCCAGTACTTC. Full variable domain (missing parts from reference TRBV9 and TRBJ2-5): DSGVTQTPKHLITATGQRVTLRCSPRSGDLSVYWYQQSLDQGLQFLIQYYNGEERAKGNILERFSAQQFPDLHSELNLSSLELGDSALYFCASSVGTAETQYFGPGTRLLVL.

CDR3 residues: CAWKQGKGNQPQHF. CDR3 nucleotides: TGTGCCTGGAAACAGGGGAAGGGCAATCAGCCCCAGCATTTT. The V call is TRBV30, the J call TRBJ1-5; 7 nucleotides agree with TRBD1. CDR1 and CDR2 (germline): GTSNPN, SVGIG (reference sequence). This CDR3 region has 14 residues. The V segment lost 4 bases and the J segment 2 bases; nucleotides outside the gene matches: 5.